This passage covers 30 T cell receptor beta chains from one sample sequenced in a study of tumor and adjacent non-tumor tissue in lung cancer. A modified ARM-PCR protocol with three rounds of nested PCR amplified TCRbeta. TCRdb passed the multiplex PCR reads through MiXCR, listing each CDR3 protein once. The sample contains about 110,000 distinct CDR3 sequences, 62% of which appear only once. This sample's RNA came from whole unsorted tissue. Distant lung tissue was collected more than 3 cm away from the tumor edge. The sequenced sample was distant non-tumor lung tissue. These receptors came from a man aged 55 to 70 with non-small cell lung cancer.

This clonotype was detected ten times or more. This chain joins TRBV6-2 or TRBV6-3 and TRBJ2-1; perhaps TRBD2 as D (5 bases). V lost 0 bases, J lost 8 bases, and 8 bases lay in between. Germline V gene data show CDR1 as MNHEY and CDR2 as SVGEGT. The CDR3 has 13 residues. CDR3 residues: CASSYSEVHEQFF. CDR3 sequence (DNA): TGTGCCAGCAGTTACTCGGAGGTCCATGAGCAGTTCTTC.

A remark on this clonotype: This may be a read error, as it is one base from a much larger clone. The chain joins TRBV4-1 to TRBJ2-2; D tentatively fits TRBD1 or TRBD2 (5 bases each). V gave up 2 bases and J gave up 1 base, with 8 bases separating them. This CDR3 has 15 amino acids. Germline V CDR1 and CDR2: MGHRA, YSYEKL. CDR3 residues: CASSQTGRNTGELFF. The CDR3 DNA is TGCGCCAGCAGCCAAACGGGACGGAACACCGGGGAGCTGTTTTTT.

Concerning this clonotype: This clone may be a read error of a much larger clone one base away. The rearrangement links TRBV6-2 or TRBV6-3 to TRBJ2-6, with D tentatively TRBD1 (5 bases). This CDR3 has 18 residues. CDR1 and CDR2 from the germline V gene are MNHEY and SVGEGT. The CDR3, as DNA: TGTGCCAGCAGTTACGTGAAGGGGTACCACTCTGGGGTCAACGTCCTGACTTTC. Amino acid sequence: CASSYVKGYHSGVNVLTF.

Concerning this clonotype itself: One end of the junction does not line up with germline, which may come from a read error. The chain is built from TRBV11-2 and TRBJ2-1; possibly TRBD1 for D (5 bases). CDR1 SGHAT and CDR2 FQNNGV come from the germline V gene. The CDR3 consists of 16 residues. This CDR3 reads CSSSLDAGLAYNEQFF. The CDR3, as DNA: TGCTCCAGCAGCTTAGACGCAGGGTTAGCCTACAATGAGCAGTTCTTC.

This clonotype appeared many times. The genes are TRBV28 and TRBJ2-2; 7 bases fit TRBD2. J gave up 1 base and V 7 bases, and 9 bases lay outside the gene matches. CDR3 length: 16 amino acids. Germline V gives CDR1 MDHEN, CDR2 SYDVKM. CDR3 region: CASTPWGGKNTGELFF. In nucleotides, the CDR3 is TGTGCCAGCACCCCGTGGGGGGGAAAGAACACCGGGGAGCTGTTTTTT. Supplemented by reference TRBV28 and TRBJ2-2, the full variable domain reads DVKVTQSSRYLVKRTGEKVFLECVQDMDHENMFWYRQDPGLGLRLIYFSYDVKMKEKGDIPEGYSVSREKKERFSLILESASTNQTSMYLCASTPWGGKNTGELFFGEGSRLTVL.

Comment on this clonotype: It may be a read error: a sequence one base away is much more abundant. The chain links TRBV28 to TRBJ1-2, with TRBD1 matching over 7 bases. This CDR3 has 14 amino acids. Germline V CDR1 and CDR2: MDHEN, SYDVKM. In DNA form, the CDR3 reads TGTGCCAGCAGTCCGACAGGGTCAAACTGTGGCTACACCTTC. It translates to CASSPTGSNCGYTF.

A remark on this clonotype: Germline and junction disagree at one end, which may indicate a read error. CDR3 DNA sequence: TGTGCCAGCAGCCTCCGGGGGCTTGGATCATACGGGCAGTACTTC. It is translated as CASSLRGLGSYGQYF. This rearrangement joins TRBV12-3 or TRBV12-4 to TRBJ2-7, with D perhaps TRBD1 or TRBD2 (6 bases each). CDR3 length: 15 amino acids.

The genes are TRBV11-3 and TRBJ2-1, with D maybe TRBD1 (6 bases). CDR3 size: 13 residues. V lost 5 bases and J 12 bases, leaving 17 bases between the germline ends. Germline V gene sequence: CDR1 SGHNT, CDR2 YENEEA. CDR3 sequence: CASSVQGNKGQFF. The DNA of the CDR3 is TGTGCCAGCAGCGTACAGGGAAACAAAGGGCAGTTCTTC.

About this clonotype itself: At one end the junction does not follow the germline gene, possibly because of a read error. The J gene is TRBJ2-7, the V gene TRBV6-5; D remains unclear. Germline CDR1 is MNHEY and CDR2 is SVGAGI. CDR3 size: 17 residues. The CDR3 protein is CATSKTVAQSNSYEQYF. As DNA, the CDR3 is TGTGCCACCAGTAAGACGGTTGCCCAAAGTAATTCCTACGAGCAGTACTTC.

Turning to this clonotype: A much larger clone is a single base away; this may be a read error. J is TRBJ2-1 and V is TRBV6-2 or TRBV6-3, with 10 bases lining up with TRBD2. Germline lookup yields CDR1 MNHEY and CDR2 SVGEGT. The CDR3 length is 15 residues. Losses at the gene ends were 7 bases for V and 2 bases for J; bases not matched to a gene: 5. CDR3 in amino acids: CASNISGRAYNEQFF. The CDR3 DNA follows: TGTGCCAGCAATATAAGCGGGAGGGCCTACAATGAGCAGTTCTTC.

In this sample, this clonotype turned up a few times. This chain connects TRBV7-8 to TRBJ1-5; D remains unclear. The V gene's germline CDR1 is SGHVS and CDR2 FQNEAQ. Trimming cost V 2 bases and J 4 bases, with 15 bases left between them. The CDR3 loop spans 16 amino acids. The CDR3 region has the DNA TGTGCCAGCAGCTTAAAGGCTAGTCAGCCTAATCAGCCCCAGCATTTT. Its protein is CASSLKASQPNQPQHF. Using reference TRBV7-8 and TRBJ1-5 for the parts outside the CDR3, the full variable domain is GAGVSQSPRYKVAKRGQDVALRCDPISGHVSLFWYQQALGQGPEFLTYFQNEAQLDKSGLPSDRFFAERPEGSVSTLKIQRTQQEDSAVYLCASSLKASQPNQPQHFGDGTRLSIL.

At least ten counts were recorded for this clonotype. This CDR3 is CASSQGPSGETQYF. The CDR3 DNA reads TGTGCCAGCAGCCAGGGTCCCTCGGGGGAGACCCAGTACTTC. The genes are TRBV4-2 and TRBJ2-5; D is possibly TRBD2 (5 bases). This CDR3 comprises 14 residues. Germline V gene data show CDR1 as LGHNA and CDR2 as YNFKEQ. Deletions cut 3 bases from V and 5 bases from J, with 13 bases between.

Notes on this clonotype: A single base separates this from a much larger clone, so it may be a read error. The V and J genes are TRBV21-1 and TRBJ1-1; TRBD1 is the table's D call, not checked against the DNA. TRBV21-1 is marked as a pseudogene. This CDR3 comprises 13 residues. In DNA, the CDR3 is TGTGCCAGCAGCGGGACAGGGTACACTAAAGCTTTCTTT. Its translation is CASSGTGYTKAFF.

Worth noting for this clonotype: Because the CDR3 is missing its conserved closing phenylalanine or tryptophan, this is likely a read error. This sequence joins TRBV6-6 and TRBJ1-2; TRBD1 matches at 8 bases. V lost 5 bases, J lost 8 bases, and 7 bases stayed unmatched. CDR1 is MNHNY, CDR2 SVGAGI, per germline (reference sequence). The CDR3 contains 13 residues. The CDR3 sequence: CASSNSGGMGYTI. The CDR3, as DNA: TGTGCCAGCAGTAATTCAGGGGGCATGGGCTACACCATC.

As to this clonotype: This could be a read error, since a much larger clone is one nucleotide away. The chain combines TRBV7-9 with TRBJ2-3; tentatively, D is TRBD1 or TRBD2 (5 bases each). Germline CDR1 is SEHNR and CDR2 is FQNEAQ (reference sequence). CDR3 length: 14 amino acids. CDR3 bases: TGTGCCAGCAACTTATGGGGACCGACAGATACGCAGTATTTT. The encoded protein is CASNLWGPTDTQYF.

To note about this clonotype: Germline and junction disagree at one end, which may indicate a read error. V is TRBV6-5 and J is TRBJ2-5; D is unclear. The germline V gene has CDR1 MNHEY and CDR2 SVGAGI. The CDR3 sequence is 14 residues long. The CDR3 DNA is TGTGCAAGCAGTTACGAGACATGCCAAGAGACCCAGTACTTC. Its translation is CASSYETCQETQYF.

This clonotype was counted only a few times. The CDR3 end shows no conserved phenylalanine or tryptophan, and so a read error is likely. The chain is built from TRBV6-1 and TRBJ1-2, with D possibly TRBD1 on 5 matching bases. V dropped 4 bases and J dropped 5 bases, with 20 bases sitting between them. Germline lookup yields CDR1 MNHNS and CDR2 SASEGT. CDR3 length: 16 amino acids. As DNA, the CDR3 is TGTGCCAGCAGTGGACCGATTACCGGGACCGGGTATGGCTACACCCTC. It is translated as CASSGPITGTGYGYTL.

A word on this clonotype: A junction boundary mismatches the germline segment, possibly from a read error. The rearrangement joins TRBV28 to TRBJ2-7; D may be TRBD2 (5 bases). The germline V gene encodes CDR1 MDHEN and CDR2 SYDVKM. There are 13 residues in the CDR3. CDR3 bases: TGTGTCAGCAGTTTAAGAACCGAGGGCAAGCAGTACTTC. This codes for CVSSLRTEGKQYF. Full variable domain (missing parts from reference TRBV28 and TRBJ2-7): DVKVTQSSRYLVKRTGEKVFLECVQDMDHENMFWYRQDPGLGLRLIYFSYDVKMKEKGDIPEGYSVSREKKERFSLILESASTNQTSMYLCVSSLRTEGKQYFGPGTRLTVT.

Turning to this clonotype: One end of the junction varies from germline; a read error may be responsible. The J gene is TRBJ1-2, the V gene TRBV4-2; TRBD1 agrees at 7 bases. Germline V gene lookup returns CDR1 LGHNA and CDR2 YNFKEQ. The CDR3 runs to 15 residues. CDR3 DNA: TGTGCCAGCAGTCAAGATATCCGACAGGGTGGCGGCTGCACCTTC. Translated: CASSQDIRQGGGCTF.

The chain links TRBV20-1 to TRBJ2-2; 9 bases line up with TRBD1. The trim removed 6 bases at V and 6 bases at J, leaving 11 bases unmatched. Germline CDR1 DFQATT, CDR2 SNEGSKA (reference sequence). The CDR3 covers 15 residues. The CDR3 here is CSARKGTGWSGELFF. The CDR3 DNA reads as TGCAGTGCCCGTAAAGGGACAGGGTGGTCCGGGGAGCTGTTTTTT.

As regards this clonotype: This may arise from a read error, as a much more abundant clone is one base away. The chain combines TRBV20-1 with TRBJ2-5; 11 positions match TRBD2. This CDR3 comprises 15 residues. Germline V gene lookup returns CDR1 DFQATT and CDR2 SNEGSKA (reference sequence). DNA for the CDR3: TGCAGTGCTAGTCTAGCGGGGGGAGGAGTAGAGACCGAGTACTTC. Translated: CSASLAGGGVETEYF.

On this clonotype itself: An end of the junction differs from the germline gene, which may be a read error. The J gene is TRBJ2-7, the V gene TRBV29-1; D is possibly TRBD1 (5 bases). CDR1 and CDR2 (germline): SQVTM, ANQGSEA. This CDR3 spans 13 amino acids. Here the CDR3 reads CGVWAGQPYEQYF. In DNA form, the CDR3 reads TGCGGCGTTTGGGCAGGACAACCCTACGAGCAGTACTTC.

Concerning this clonotype: A clone one base away is much larger, so this may be a read error. This sequence joins TRBV20-1 and TRBJ2-5; D is ambiguous. The CDR3 is 13 amino acids. Per germline, CDR1 DFQATT and CDR2 SNEGSKA (reference sequence). Here the CDR3 reads CNARRGGQETQYF. The DNA for the CDR3 is TGCAATGCTAGACGAGGTGGTCAAGAGACCCAGTACTTC.

The rearrangement uses TRBV6-5 and TRBJ1-1, with 7 nucleotides matching TRBD1. Germline-derived CDR1 and CDR2 are MNHEY and SVGAGI. The trim removed 5 bases at V and 11 bases at J, leaving 17 bases unmatched. The length of the CDR3 is 15 residues. CDR3 in amino acids: CASSPRGQANRRAFF. The CDR3, as DNA: TGTGCCAGCAGTCCACGTGGACAGGCGAATCGTAGGGCTTTCTTT.

To note about this clonotype: No conserved phenylalanine or tryptophan ends this CDR3, so it is likely a read error. The J gene is TRBJ2-7, the V gene TRBV29-1; D is possibly TRBD1 (6 bases). This CDR3 spans 13 amino acids. Germline values: CDR1 SQVTM, CDR2 ANQGSEA. V dropped 3 bases and J dropped 7 bases, with 16 bases sitting between them. CDR3 sequence: CSVDLGQRREQYL. DNA of the CDR3: TGCAGCGTTGACCTTGGACAGCGGAGAGAGCAGTACTTG.

This clonotype was counted between two and nine times. Since a much larger clone is just one base distant, this may be a read error. The chain recombines TRBV4-1 with TRBJ2-7; 13 nucleotides agree with TRBD2. Germline-derived CDR1 and CDR2 are MGHRA and YSYEKL. The length of the CDR3 is 16 residues. The V gene end was trimmed by 3 bases and the J gene end by 3 bases; junction bases not matched to a gene: 5. The CDR3 loop reads CASSQGLAGTNYEQYF. DNA for the CDR3: TGCGCCAGCAGCCAGGGACTAGCGGGAACCAACTACGAGCAGTACTTC.

Regarding this clonotype: With a much larger clone just one base away, this may be a read error. The gene calls are TRBV6-2 or TRBV6-3 and TRBJ2-7; TRBD1 aligns across 7 bases. CDR1 and CDR2 from the germline V gene are MNHEY and SVGEGT. This CDR3 comprises 14 residues. The CDR3 is CASSRQGGGYEQCF. CDR3 DNA sequence: TGTGCCAGCAGTCGACAAGGGGGCGGGTACGAGCAGTGCTTC.

The CDR3 protein is CASSQFSPISGNTDTQYF. CDR3 sequence (DNA): TGCGCCAGCAGCCAATTCTCCCCGATTAGCGGGAATACAGATACGCAGTATTTT. V usage is TRBV4-3 and J usage is TRBJ2-3, with TRBD2 matching 8 bases. V was clipped by 2 bases and J by 3 bases; unmatched bases: 13. Germline values: CDR1 LGHNA, CDR2 YSLEER. The CDR3 loop spans 18 amino acids.

This clonotype showed up just once. As DNA, the CDR3 is TGTGCCAGCAGTCTCCGGGACAGTGCTAATGGCTACACCTTC. Residues: CASSLRDSANGYTF. This rearrangement joins TRBV6-6 to TRBJ1-2; 7 bases line up with TRBD1. Unmatched junction bases numbered 9, after V lost 5 bases and J lost 6 bases. Germline CDR1 reads MNHNY; CDR2 reads SVGAGI (reference sequence). The CDR3 is 14 amino acids.

The V and J genes are TRBV6-1 and TRBJ1-1, with D possibly matching TRBD1 (6 bases). This CDR3 has 15 amino acids. V was clipped by 4 bases and J by 10 bases, with 22 bases between them. The V gene's germline CDR1 is MNHNS and CDR2 SASEGT. CDR3 nucleotides: TGTGCCAGCAGTGCAGGCCGGGGCAGGGGACGACGAGCTTTCTTT. It encodes CASSAGRGRGRRAFF.